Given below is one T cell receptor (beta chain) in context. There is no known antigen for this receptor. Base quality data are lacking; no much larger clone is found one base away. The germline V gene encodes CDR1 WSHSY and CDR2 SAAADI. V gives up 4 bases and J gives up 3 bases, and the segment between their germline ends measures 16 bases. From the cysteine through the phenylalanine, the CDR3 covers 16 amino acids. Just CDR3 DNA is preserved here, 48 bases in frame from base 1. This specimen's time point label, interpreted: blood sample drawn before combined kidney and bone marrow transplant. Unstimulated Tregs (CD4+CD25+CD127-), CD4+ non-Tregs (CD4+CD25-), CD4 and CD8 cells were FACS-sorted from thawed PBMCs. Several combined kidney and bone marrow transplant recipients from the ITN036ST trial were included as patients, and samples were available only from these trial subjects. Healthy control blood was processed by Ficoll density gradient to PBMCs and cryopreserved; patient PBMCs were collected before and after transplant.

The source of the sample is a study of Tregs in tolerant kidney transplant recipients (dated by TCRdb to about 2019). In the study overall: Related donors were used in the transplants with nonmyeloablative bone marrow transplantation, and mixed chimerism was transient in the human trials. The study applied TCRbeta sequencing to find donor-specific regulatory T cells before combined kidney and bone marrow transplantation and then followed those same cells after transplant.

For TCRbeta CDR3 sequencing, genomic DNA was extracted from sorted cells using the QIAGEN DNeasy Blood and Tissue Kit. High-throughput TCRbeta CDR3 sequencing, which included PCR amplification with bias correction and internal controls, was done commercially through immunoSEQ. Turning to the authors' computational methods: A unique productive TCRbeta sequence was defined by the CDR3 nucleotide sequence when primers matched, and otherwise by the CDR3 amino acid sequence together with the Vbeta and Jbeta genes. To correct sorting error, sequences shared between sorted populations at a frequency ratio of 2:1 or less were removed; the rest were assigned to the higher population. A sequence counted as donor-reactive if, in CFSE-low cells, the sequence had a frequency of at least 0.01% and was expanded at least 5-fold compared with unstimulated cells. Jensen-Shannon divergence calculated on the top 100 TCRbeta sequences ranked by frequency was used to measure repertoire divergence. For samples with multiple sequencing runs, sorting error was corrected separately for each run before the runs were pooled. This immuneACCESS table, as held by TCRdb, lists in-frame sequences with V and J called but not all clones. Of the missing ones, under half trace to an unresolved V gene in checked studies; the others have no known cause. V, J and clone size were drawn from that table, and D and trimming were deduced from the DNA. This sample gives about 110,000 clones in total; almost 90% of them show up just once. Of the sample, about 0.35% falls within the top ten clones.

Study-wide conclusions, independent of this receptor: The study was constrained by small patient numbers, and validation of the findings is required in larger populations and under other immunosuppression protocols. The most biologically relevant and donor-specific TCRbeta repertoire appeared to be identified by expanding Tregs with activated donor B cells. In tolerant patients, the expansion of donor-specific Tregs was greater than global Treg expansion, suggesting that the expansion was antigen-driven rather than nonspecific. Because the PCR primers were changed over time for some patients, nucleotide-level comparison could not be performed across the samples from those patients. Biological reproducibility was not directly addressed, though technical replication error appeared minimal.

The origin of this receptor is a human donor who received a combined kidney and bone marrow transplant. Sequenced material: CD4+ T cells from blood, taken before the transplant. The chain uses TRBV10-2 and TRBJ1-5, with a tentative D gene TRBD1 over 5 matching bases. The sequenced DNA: TGCGCCAGCAGTGCCCTGAGGGGAGGCCTCAATCAGCCCCAGCATTTT. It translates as CASSALRGGLNQPQHF.